The 25 T cell receptor beta chains below all came from one sample that was sequenced in a study of blood T cell repertoires in COVID-19. Repertoires were generated with immunoSEQ multiplex PCR, while TCRdb's copy carries only in-frame clones and drops some. Among about 200,000 clones listed, around 82% were seen once. Source material: PBMCs or T cells enriched from blood (not recorded which). Receptors originate from a man aged 35 to 55 who had recovered from COVID-19.

V is TRBV9 and J is TRBJ2-3; 9 bases match TRBD2. The V segment lost 1 base and the J segment 1 base; nucleotides outside the gene matches: 4. CDR3 length equals 16 residues. Germline V gene sequence: CDR1 SGDLS, CDR2 YYNGEE. DNA of the CDR3: TGTGCCAGCAGCGTATATGCTAGCGGGGGCACAGATACGCAGTATTTT. It translates to CASSVYASGGTDTQYF.

The V and J genes are TRBV18 and TRBJ1-2, with TRBD1 matching 10 bases. CDR3 length: 15 residues. J was trimmed by 8 bases and V by 0 bases; bases with no gene match: 6. CDR1 and CDR2 from the germline V gene are KGHSH and LQKENI. CDR3 sequence reads: CASSPPGTGVDGYTF. The CDR3 coding sequence is TGTGCCAGCTCACCACCCGGGACAGGGGTTGACGGCTACACCTTC. Full variable domain (rest looked up from reference TRBV18 and TRBJ1-2): NAGVMQNPRHLVRRRGQEARLRCSPMKGHSHVYWYRQLPEEGLKFMVYLQKENIIDESGMPKERFSAEFPKEGPSILRIQQVVRGDSAAYFCASSPPGTGVDGYTFGSGTRLTVV.

At least ten counts were recorded for this clone. The V call is TRBV27, the J call TRBJ1-2; the D gene is possibly TRBD1 (5 bases). The CDR3 covers 14 residues. The V gene lost 3 bases and the J gene lost 1 base, with 9 bases spanning the gap. The germline CDR1 and CDR2 sequences are MNHEY and SMNVEV (reference sequence). CDR3 amino acids: CASSFRGLNYGYTF. Written as DNA, the CDR3 is TGTGCCAGCAGTTTTCGGGGACTTAACTATGGCTACACCTTC.

V usage is TRBV18 and J usage is TRBJ1-1; D not resolved. V dropped 4 bases and J dropped 1 base, with 13 bases sitting between them. CDR1 is KGHSH, CDR2 LQKENI, per germline. This CDR3 spans 15 amino acids. CDR3 DNA: TGTGCCAGCTCACTGACCTCGACACCGAACACTGAAGCTTTCTTT. This translates into CASSLTSTPNTEAFF.

V usage is TRBV14 and J usage is TRBJ1-4; TRBD1 matches 7 bases. The germline V gene has CDR1 SGHDN and CDR2 FVKESK. Germline trimming cut 4 bases from V and 10 bases from J; bases unmatched to any gene: 3. This CDR3 contains 12 residues. This CDR3 is CASSPAGGKLFF. The CDR3 DNA reads TGTGCCAGCAGCCCAGCAGGGGGAAAACTGTTTTTT.

This clone was seen a handful of times. J is TRBJ1-3 and V is TRBV2, with 7 bases that match TRBD1. V gave up 4 bases and J gave up 4 bases; unmatched junction bases: 10. CDR1 and CDR2 from the germline V gene are SNHLY and FYNNEI. The CDR3 is 16 amino acids. CDR3 DNA: TGTGCCAGCAGTGGAGGGACAGCAAAACCCGGAAACACCATATATTTT. It is translated as CASSGGTAKPGNTIYF.

V is TRBV24-1 and J is TRBJ2-2, with a possible D match to TRBD2 (5 bases). This CDR3 region has 12 residues. CDR1 and CDR2 from the germline V gene are KGHDR and SFDVKD. Trimming shortened V by 6 bases and J by 7 bases, and 8 bases separated the two germline ends. The CDR3 loop is CATSRRDGELFF. CDR3 in DNA: TGTGCCACCAGTCGACGGGACGGGGAGCTGTTTTTT.

The CDR3 here is CASSWGADYGYTF. The CDR3 nucleotides are TGTGCCAGCAGTTGGGGCGCCGACTATGGCTACACCTTC. The gene calls are TRBV27 and TRBJ1-2, with D perhaps TRBD1 (5 bases). Germline V CDR1 and CDR2: MNHEY, SMNVEV (reference sequence). The CDR3 contains 13 residues. V lost 4 bases to trimming and J lost 3 bases, with 9 bases between them.

V is TRBV29-1 and J is TRBJ1-2; D is ambiguous. The germline CDR1 and CDR2 sequences are SQVTM and ANQGSEA. This CDR3 has 13 residues. V lost 5 bases and J 3 bases, leaving 13 bases between the germline ends. The CDR3 DNA reads TGCAGCGTTATCGTTACAGTCGACTATGGCTACACCTTC. Residues: CSVIVTVDYGYTF.

This clone was seen only a few times. The chain recombines TRBV5-1 with TRBJ2-5, with D possibly matching TRBD1 (6 bases). The germline V and J ends were trimmed by 5 bases and 2 bases, with 22 bases remaining between them. The CDR3 extends over 17 amino acids. Germline V gene sequence: CDR1 SGHRS, CDR2 YFSETQ. The DNA for the CDR3 is TGCGCCAGCAGTTTTGGGTCCGGACAGCTACCGCAAGAGACCCAGTACTTC. Its protein product is CASSFGSGQLPQETQYF.

CDR3 protein: CATSKERGARMDTQYF. DNA for the CDR3: TGTGCCACCAGTAAGGAGCGGGGGGCCAGAATGGATACGCAGTATTTT. The chain carries TRBV24-1 and TRBJ2-3; 9 bases fit TRBD2. Germline V gene lookup returns CDR1 KGHDR and CDR2 SFDVKD. With 6 bases clipped from V and 6 bases from J, the junction kept 12 bases outside the gene matches. The CDR3 has 16 amino acids.

The rearrangement uses TRBV6-6 and TRBJ2-4, with D maybe TRBD1 (5 bases). CDR1 and CDR2 from the germline V gene are MNHNY and SVGAGI (reference sequence). Trimming left V 5 bases short and J 0 bases short, with 14 bases between. The CDR3 totals 16 residues. CDR3 sequence: CASSRVQGLAKNIQYF. CDR3 coding DNA: TGTGCCAGCAGTAGGGTGCAGGGCCTAGCCAAAAACATTCAGTACTTC.

This clone was seen repeatedly, ten times or more. The chain links TRBV2 to TRBJ1-4; 8 positions match TRBD1. This CDR3 has 14 amino acids. The germline CDR1 and CDR2 sequences are SNHLY and FYNNEI. Unmatched junction bases numbered 1, after V lost 2 bases and J lost 5 bases. As DNA, the CDR3 is TGTGCCAGCAGTGAAAGGACAGGGAATGAAAAACTGTTTTTT. Its translation: CASSERTGNEKLFF.

The rearrangement uses TRBV7-8 and TRBJ2-6; perhaps TRBD1 as D (7 bases). The CDR3 sequence is 18 residues long. V was shortened by 6 bases and J by 1 base, with 19 bases between the two germline ends. Germline lookup yields CDR1 SGHVS and CDR2 FQNEAQ. CDR3 residues: CASRRGDSQWSGANVLTF. DNA for the CDR3: TGTGCCAGCAGGAGGGGGGACAGCCAATGGTCTGGGGCCAACGTCCTGACTTTC.

The J gene is TRBJ2-5, the V gene TRBV19, with TRBD2 matching over 8 bases. The CDR3 extends over 15 amino acids. Trimming removed 3 bases from V and 5 bases from J; junction bases left unmatched: 8. CDR1 and CDR2 from the germline V gene are LNHDA and SQIVND (reference sequence). The CDR3 DNA is TGTGCCAGTAGTATCGGGGGGGCGAGCTTGGAGACCCAGTACTTC. Its translation: CASSIGGASLETQYF.

The table lists this clone with a count of one. The gene calls are TRBV12-3 or TRBV12-4 and TRBJ2-7; D is possibly TRBD2 (7 bases). Trimming shortened V by 9 bases and J by 9 bases, and 18 bases separated the two germline ends. The CDR3 has 12 residues. CDR3 sequence (DNA): TGTGCCAGTTCTCCTGGGGGGGGCGGGCAGTACTTC. Its protein is CASSPGGGGQYF.

This clone was observed once. This chain connects TRBV9 to TRBJ2-2; 9 bases match TRBD2. The CDR3 contains 16 residues. Germline assignment: CDR1 SGDLS and CDR2 YYNGEE. V lost 3 bases, J lost 2 bases, and 5 bases stayed unmatched. The CDR3 region is CASSAQRGVNTGELFF. The CDR3 DNA reads as TGTGCCAGCAGCGCCCAGCGGGGGGTTAACACCGGGGAGCTGTTTTTT.

The chain carries TRBV18 and TRBJ2-6; 7 positions match TRBD1. The CDR3 has 15 amino acids. In germline, CDR1 is KGHSH, CDR2 LQKENI. V gave up 6 bases and J gave up 0 bases; unmatched junction bases: 2. CDR3 in DNA: TGTGCCAGCTCGGACAGGAACTCTGGGGCCAACGTCCTGACTTTC. Protein product: CASSDRNSGANVLTF.

The chain uses TRBV2 and TRBJ1-2, with TRBD1 identical over 7 bases. The CDR3 loop spans 17 amino acids. Germline V gene lookup returns CDR1 SNHLY and CDR2 FYNNEI. The V and J ends lost 6 bases and 1 base, in that order; junction bases with no gene match: 14. The CDR3 DNA follows: TGTGCCAGCAGGACGAAACCCCGGGACAGTCATAACTATGGCTACACCTTC. Protein sequence: CASRTKPRDSHNYGYTF.

V and J are TRBV5-4 and TRBJ2-1; D is undetermined. V gave up 1 base and J gave up 3 bases, with 14 bases separating them. This CDR3 has 16 residues. CDR1 is SGHNT, CDR2 YYREEE, per germline (reference sequence). The DNA of the CDR3 is TGTGCCAGCAGCTTGTCACCCACAGTTGGCTACAATGAGCAGTTCTTC. This sequence encodes CASSLSPTVGYNEQFF.

V gene TRBV21-1 combines with J gene TRBJ1-5; whether TRBD1, the table's D call, matches the DNA was not checked. TRBV21-1 is termed a pseudogene. The CDR3 length is 14 residues. The CDR3 sequence: CASRGGQSNQPQHF. The CDR3 DNA is TGTGCCAGCAGAGGGGGACAGTCAAATCAGCCCCAGCATTTT.

The CDR3 coding sequence is TGTGCCAGCAGCTTAAGGGACAGAAATGGGGTCGGGGAGCTGTTTTTT. Protein: CASSLRDRNGVGELFF. The chain recombines TRBV7-3 with TRBJ2-2; TRBD1 agrees at 7 bases. The junction had 9 bases not matched to a gene; V was cut back by 1 base and J by 7 bases. CDR1 and CDR2 from the germline V gene are SGHTA and FQGTGA. The CDR3 totals 16 residues.

The CDR3 DNA follows: TGCAGCGCGTCGGGACAGGGGGTGGATGGCTACACCTTC. As protein: CSASGQGVDGYTF. The chain is built from TRBV29-1 and TRBJ1-2, with 11 bases fitting TRBD1. The CDR3 has 13 amino acids. Trimming at V came to 7 bases and at J to 6 bases, leaving 7 bases not matched to a gene. Germline V gene lookup returns CDR1 SQVTM and CDR2 ANQGSEA.

The V call is TRBV29-1, the J call TRBJ1-2; weak D call: TRBD1 (5 bases). In germline, CDR1 is SQVTM, CDR2 ANQGSEA. CDR3 length equals 13 residues. V was pared by 0 bases and J by 8 bases, with 13 bases between. CDR3 DNA sequence: TGCAGCGTTGAAGATCTTCCAGGGCGAGGCTACACCTTC. It codes for CSVEDLPGRGYTF. The full variable domain, with the rest looked up from reference TRBV29-1 and TRBJ1-2, is SAVISQKPSRDICQRGTSLTIQCQVDSQVTMMFWYRQQPGQSLTLIATANQGSEATYESGFVIDKFPISRPNLTFSTLTVSNMSPEDSSIYLCSVEDLPGRGYTFGSGTRLTVV.

The sample holds one count of this clone. V usage is TRBV27 and J usage is TRBJ1-4, with 8 bases that match TRBD1. The CDR3 contains 17 residues. The V and J ends lost 5 bases and 0 bases, in that order; junction bases with no gene match: 8. Germline V gene lookup returns CDR1 MNHEY and CDR2 SMNVEV (reference sequence). CDR3 nucleotide sequence: TGTGCCAGCAGTCTCGCCAGGGGGCTTGCAACTAATGAAAAACTGTTTTTT. This codes for CASSLARGLATNEKLFF.